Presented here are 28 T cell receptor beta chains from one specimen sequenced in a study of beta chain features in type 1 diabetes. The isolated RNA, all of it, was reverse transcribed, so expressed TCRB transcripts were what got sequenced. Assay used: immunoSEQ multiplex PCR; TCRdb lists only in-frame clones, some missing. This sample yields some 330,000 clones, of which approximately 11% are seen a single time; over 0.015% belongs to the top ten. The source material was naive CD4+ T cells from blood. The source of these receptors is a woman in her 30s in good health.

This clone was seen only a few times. CDR3 amino acids: CASNPTIGAGGVNEQYF. Written as DNA, the CDR3 is TGTGCCAGCAATCCGACCATTGGGGCAGGGGGTGTCAACGAGCAGTACTTC. The V and J genes are TRBV27 and TRBJ2-7; 7 bases align to TRBD1. CDR3 length: 17 amino acids. CDR1 and CDR2 from the germline V gene are MNHEY and SMNVEV (reference sequence). V shed 7 bases, J shed 5 bases, and the junction held 20 bases outside the gene matches.

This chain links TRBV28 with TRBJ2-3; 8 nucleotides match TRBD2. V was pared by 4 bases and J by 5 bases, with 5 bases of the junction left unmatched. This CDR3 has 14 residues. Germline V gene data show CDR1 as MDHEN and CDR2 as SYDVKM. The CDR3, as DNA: TGTGCCAGCAGTTCCTTAGCGGGAAGAGATACGCAGTATTTT. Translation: CASSSLAGRDTQYF.

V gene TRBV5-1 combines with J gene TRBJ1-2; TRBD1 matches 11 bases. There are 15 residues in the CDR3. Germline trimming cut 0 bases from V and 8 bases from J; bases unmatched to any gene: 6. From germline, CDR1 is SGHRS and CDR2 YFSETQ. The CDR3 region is CASSLDWTGGRGYTF. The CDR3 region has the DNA TGCGCCAGCAGCTTGGATTGGACAGGGGGCAGGGGCTACACCTTC.

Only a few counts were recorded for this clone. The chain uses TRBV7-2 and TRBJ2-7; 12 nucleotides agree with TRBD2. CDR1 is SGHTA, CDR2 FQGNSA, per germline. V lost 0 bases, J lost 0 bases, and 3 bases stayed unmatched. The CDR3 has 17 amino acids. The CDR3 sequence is CASSLASTSGSSYEQYF. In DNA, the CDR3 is TGTGCCAGCAGCTTAGCGTCGACTAGCGGGAGCTCCTACGAGCAGTACTTC.

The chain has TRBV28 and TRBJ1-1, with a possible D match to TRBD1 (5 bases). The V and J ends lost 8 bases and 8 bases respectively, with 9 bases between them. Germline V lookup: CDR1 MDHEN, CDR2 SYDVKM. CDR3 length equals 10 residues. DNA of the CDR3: TGTGCCAGCGGGGGGTTAGAAGCTTTCTTT. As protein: CASGGLEAFF.

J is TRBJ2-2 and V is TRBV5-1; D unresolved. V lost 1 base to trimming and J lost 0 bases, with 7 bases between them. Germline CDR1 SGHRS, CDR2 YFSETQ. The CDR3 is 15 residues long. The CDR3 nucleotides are TGCGCCAGCAGCTTGTTCAGTTCGAACACCGGGGAGCTGTTTTTT. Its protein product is CASSLFSSNTGELFF.

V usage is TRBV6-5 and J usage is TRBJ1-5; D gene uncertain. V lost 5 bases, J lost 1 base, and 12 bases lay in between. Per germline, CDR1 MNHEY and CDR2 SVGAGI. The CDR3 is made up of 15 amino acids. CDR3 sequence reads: CASSPELRSNQPQHF. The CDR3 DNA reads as TGTGCCAGCAGTCCTGAATTGAGGAGCAATCAGCCCCAGCATTTT.

CDR3 in DNA: TGTGCCAGCAGCTTATGGGGACTAGCGGGAGACGAGCAGTACTTC. It yields the protein CASSLWGLAGDEQYF. The rearrangement links TRBV7-3 to TRBJ2-7; 14 positions match TRBD2. Germline-derived CDR1 and CDR2 are SGHTA and FQGTGA. The ends lost 2 bases at V and 5 bases at J; junction bases unmatched: 2. The CDR3 is 15 residues long. The full variable domain, rest sourced from reference TRBV7-3 and TRBJ2-7, is GAGVSQTPSNKVTEKGKYVELRCDPISGHTALYWYRQSLGQGPEFLIYFQGTGAADDSGLPNDRFFAVRPEGSVSTLKIQRTERGDSAVYLCASSLWGLAGDEQYFGPGTRLTVT.

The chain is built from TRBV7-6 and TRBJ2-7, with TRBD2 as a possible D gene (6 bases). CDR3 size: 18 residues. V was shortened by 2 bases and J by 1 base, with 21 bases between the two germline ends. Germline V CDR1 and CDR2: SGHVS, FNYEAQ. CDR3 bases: TGTGCCAGCAGCTTATCGGAATATGCGGTCGGGGGTTCCTACGAGCAGTACTTC. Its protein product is CASSLSEYAVGGSYEQYF.

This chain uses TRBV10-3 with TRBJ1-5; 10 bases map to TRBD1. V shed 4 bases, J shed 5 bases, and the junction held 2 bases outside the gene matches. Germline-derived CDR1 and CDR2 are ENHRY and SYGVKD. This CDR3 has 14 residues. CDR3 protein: CAISAGTGDQPQHF. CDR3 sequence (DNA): TGTGCCATCAGTGCAGGGACAGGGGATCAGCCCCAGCATTTT.

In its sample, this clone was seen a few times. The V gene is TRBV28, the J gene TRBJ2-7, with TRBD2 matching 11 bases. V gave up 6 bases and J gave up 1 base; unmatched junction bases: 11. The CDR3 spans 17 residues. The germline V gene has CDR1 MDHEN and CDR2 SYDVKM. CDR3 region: CASSYSLGTSGSYEQYF. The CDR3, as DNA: TGTGCCAGCAGCTACTCCCTTGGGACTAGCGGATCCTACGAGCAGTACTTC.

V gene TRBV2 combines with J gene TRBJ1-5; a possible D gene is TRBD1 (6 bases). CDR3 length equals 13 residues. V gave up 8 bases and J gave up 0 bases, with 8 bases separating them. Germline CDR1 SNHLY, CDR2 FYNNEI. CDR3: CASGQYSNQPQHF. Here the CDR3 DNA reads TGTGCCAGCGGACAGTATAGCAATCAGCCCCAGCATTTT.

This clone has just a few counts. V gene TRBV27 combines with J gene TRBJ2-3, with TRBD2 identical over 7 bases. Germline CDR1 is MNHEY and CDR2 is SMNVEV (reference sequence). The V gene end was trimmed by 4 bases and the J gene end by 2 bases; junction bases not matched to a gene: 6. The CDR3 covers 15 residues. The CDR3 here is CASSWWTSYTDTQYF. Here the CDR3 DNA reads TGTGCCAGCAGTTGGTGGACTAGTTACACAGATACGCAGTATTTT.

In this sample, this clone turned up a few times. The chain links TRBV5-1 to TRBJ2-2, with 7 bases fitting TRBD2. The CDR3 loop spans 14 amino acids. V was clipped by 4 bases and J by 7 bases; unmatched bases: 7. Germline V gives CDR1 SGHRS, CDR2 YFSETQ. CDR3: CASSIGGSVGELFF. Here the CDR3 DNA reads TGCGCCAGCAGCATTGGCGGGAGCGTCGGGGAGCTGTTTTTT.

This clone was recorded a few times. The CDR3 sequence: CASSLLGGRSGEQYF. CDR3 bases: TGCGCCAGCAGCTTGCTGGGCGGGAGGTCTGGCGAGCAGTACTTC. J is TRBJ2-7 and V is TRBV5-1; 8 positions agree with TRBD2. The germline gives CDR1 SGHRS, CDR2 YFSETQ. The CDR3 length is 15 residues. Trimming at V came to 1 base and at J to 6 bases, leaving 9 bases not matched to a gene.

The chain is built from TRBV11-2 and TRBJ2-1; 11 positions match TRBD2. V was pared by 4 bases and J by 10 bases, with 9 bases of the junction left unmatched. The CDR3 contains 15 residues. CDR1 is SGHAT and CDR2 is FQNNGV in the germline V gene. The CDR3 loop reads CASSSLIAGGGEQFF. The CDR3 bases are TGTGCCAGCAGCTCCTTAATAGCGGGAGGGGGGGAGCAGTTCTTC.

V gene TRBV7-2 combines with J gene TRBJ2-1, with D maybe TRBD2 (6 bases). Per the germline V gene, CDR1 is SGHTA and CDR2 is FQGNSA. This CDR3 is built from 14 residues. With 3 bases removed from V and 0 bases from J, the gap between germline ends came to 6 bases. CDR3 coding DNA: TGTGCCAGCAGCTTTAGCGGCTCCTACAATGAGCAGTTCTTC. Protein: CASSFSGSYNEQFF.

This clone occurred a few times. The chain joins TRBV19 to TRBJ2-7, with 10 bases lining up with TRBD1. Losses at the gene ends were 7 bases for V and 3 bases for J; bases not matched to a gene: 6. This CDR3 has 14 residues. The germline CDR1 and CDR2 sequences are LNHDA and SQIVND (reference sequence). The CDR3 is CASTPGQGSYEQYF. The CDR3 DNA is TGTGCCAGTACCCCGGGACAGGGGAGCTACGAGCAGTACTTC.

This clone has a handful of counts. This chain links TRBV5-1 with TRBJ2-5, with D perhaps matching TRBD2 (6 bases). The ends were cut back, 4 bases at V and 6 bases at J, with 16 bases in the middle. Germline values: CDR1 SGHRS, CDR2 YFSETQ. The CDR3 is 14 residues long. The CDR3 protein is CASSAGSLEKTQYF. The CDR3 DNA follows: TGCGCCAGCAGCGCGGGATCACTAGAAAAGACCCAGTACTTC.

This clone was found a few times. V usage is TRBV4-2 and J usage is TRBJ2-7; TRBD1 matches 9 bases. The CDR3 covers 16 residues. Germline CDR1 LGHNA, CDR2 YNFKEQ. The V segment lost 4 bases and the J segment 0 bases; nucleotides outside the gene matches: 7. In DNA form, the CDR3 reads TGTGCCAGCAGCCCGGGTAGGGACAGGGTCTCCTACGAGCAGTACTTC. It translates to CASSPGRDRVSYEQYF.

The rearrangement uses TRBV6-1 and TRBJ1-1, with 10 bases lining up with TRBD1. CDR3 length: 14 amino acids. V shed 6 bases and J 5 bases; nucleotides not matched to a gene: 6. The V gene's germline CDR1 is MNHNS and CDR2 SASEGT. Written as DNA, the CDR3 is TGTGCCAGCAGGAGGGACAGGGGTGGAACTGAAGCTTTCTTT. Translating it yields CASRRDRGGTEAFF.

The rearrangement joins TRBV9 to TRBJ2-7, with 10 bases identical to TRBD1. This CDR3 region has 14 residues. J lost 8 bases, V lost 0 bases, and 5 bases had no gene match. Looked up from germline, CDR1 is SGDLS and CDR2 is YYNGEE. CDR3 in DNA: TGTGCCAGCAGCGTAGAGGGACAGGGGCGGCAGCAGTACTTC. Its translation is CASSVEGQGRQQYF.

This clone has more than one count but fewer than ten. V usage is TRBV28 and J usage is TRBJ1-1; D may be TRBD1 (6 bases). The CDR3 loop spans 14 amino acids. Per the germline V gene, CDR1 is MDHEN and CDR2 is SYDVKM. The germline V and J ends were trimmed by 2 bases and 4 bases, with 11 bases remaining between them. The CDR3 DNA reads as TGTGCCAGCAGTTTACAGGGGTGGGGCACTGAAGCTTTCTTT. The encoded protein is CASSLQGWGTEAFF.

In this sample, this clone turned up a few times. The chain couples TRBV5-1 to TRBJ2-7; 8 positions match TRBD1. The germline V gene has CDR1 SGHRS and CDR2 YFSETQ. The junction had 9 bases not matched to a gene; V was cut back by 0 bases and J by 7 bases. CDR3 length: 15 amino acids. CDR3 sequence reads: CASSLGGTGVAEQYF. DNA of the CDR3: TGCGCCAGCAGCTTGGGAGGGACAGGAGTTGCGGAGCAGTACTTC.

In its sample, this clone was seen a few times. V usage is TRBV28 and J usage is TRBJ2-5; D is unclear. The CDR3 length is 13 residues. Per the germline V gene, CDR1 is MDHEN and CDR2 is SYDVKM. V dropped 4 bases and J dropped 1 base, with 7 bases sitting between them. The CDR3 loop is CASSSPVQETQYF. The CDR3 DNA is TGTGCCAGCAGTTCCCCGGTCCAAGAGACCCAGTACTTC.

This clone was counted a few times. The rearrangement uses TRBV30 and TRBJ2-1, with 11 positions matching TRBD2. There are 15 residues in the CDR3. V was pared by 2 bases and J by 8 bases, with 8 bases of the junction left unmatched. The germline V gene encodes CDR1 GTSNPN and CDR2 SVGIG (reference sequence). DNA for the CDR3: TGTGCCTGGAGTTTCACTAGCGGGAGATTTGATGAGCAGTTCTTC. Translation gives CAWSFTSGRFDEQFF.

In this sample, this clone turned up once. CDR3 in amino acids: CASSRVQGGETQYF. In DNA form, the CDR3 reads TGTGCCAGTAGTAGGGTGCAGGGAGGGGAGACCCAGTACTTC. V is TRBV19 and J is TRBJ2-5; 7 bases match TRBD2. This CDR3 spans 14 amino acids. Losses at the gene ends were 4 bases for V and 5 bases for J; bases not matched to a gene: 7. CDR1 and CDR2 from the germline V gene are LNHDA and SQIVND (reference sequence).

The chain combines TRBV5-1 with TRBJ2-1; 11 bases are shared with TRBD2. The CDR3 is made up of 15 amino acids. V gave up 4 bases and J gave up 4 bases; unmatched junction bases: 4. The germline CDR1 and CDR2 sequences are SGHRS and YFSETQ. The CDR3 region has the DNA TGCGCCAGCAGCCCGGGACTAGCGGCTTACAATGAGCAGTTCTTC. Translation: CASSPGLAAYNEQFF.